The 23 T cell receptor beta chains below come from one sample, sequenced in a study of blood T cell repertoires in COVID-19. Using immunoSEQ multiplex PCR, the repertoire was profiled, and TCRdb retains in-frame clones only, with some absent. The data hold 26,000 or so clones, with roughly 79% observed a single time. The sequenced sample was peripheral blood. The origin of the receptors is a man between 65 and 80 years old with acute or convalescent COVID-19.

The chain is built from TRBV19 and TRBJ2-1, with 12 positions matching TRBD2. The V gene's germline CDR1 is LNHDA and CDR2 SQIVND (reference sequence). The V and J ends lost 4 bases and 4 bases, in that order; junction bases with no gene match: 8. This CDR3 has 17 residues. The CDR3 DNA is TGTGCCAGTAGTAGAGCTAGCGGGGGGGCGCAGTACAATGAGCAGTTCTTC. It codes for CASSRASGGAQYNEQFF.

The J gene is TRBJ1-5, the V gene TRBV28; tentative D call: TRBD1 (5 bases). CDR1 and CDR2 from the germline V gene are MDHEN and SYDVKM. V was cut by 3 bases and J by 9 bases, with 12 bases left in between. This CDR3 contains 13 residues. CDR3 in amino acids: CASSFGGMPPQHF. The CDR3 nucleotides are TGTGCCAGCAGTTTCGGGGGGATGCCGCCCCAGCATTTT. The full variable domain, with the rest looked up from reference TRBV28 and TRBJ1-5, is DVKVTQSSRYLVKRTGEKVFLECVQDMDHENMFWYRQDPGLGLRLIYFSYDVKMKEKGDIPEGYSVSREKKERFSLILESASTNQTSMYLCASSFGGMPPQHFGDGTRLSIL.

This rearrangement joins TRBV7-7 to TRBJ2-5, with 15 nucleotides matching TRBD2. This CDR3 contains 19 residues. V lost 2 bases, J lost 2 bases, and 9 bases stayed unmatched. Germline V lookup: CDR1 SSHAT, CDR2 FNYEAQ (reference sequence). The CDR3 is CASSLTWTSGRAEQETQYF. CDR3 coding DNA: TGTGCCAGCAGCTTAACCTGGACTAGCGGGAGGGCCGAGCAAGAGACCCAGTACTTC.

The rearrangement joins TRBV4-2 to TRBJ2-3, with 8 bases that match TRBD2. Germline CDR1 is LGHNA and CDR2 is YNFKEQ. V gave up 1 base and J gave up 3 bases; unmatched junction bases: 9. CDR3 length: 17 residues. This CDR3 is CASSQGGSGSTTDTQYF. In nucleotides, the CDR3 is TGTGCCAGCAGCCAAGGAGGCAGCGGGAGCACGACAGATACGCAGTATTTT.

The rearrangement joins TRBV3-1 (or the pseudogene TRBV3-2) to TRBJ2-5; the D gene is possibly TRBD2 (7 bases). The CDR3 loop spans 16 amino acids. Trimming left V 4 bases short and J 3 bases short, with 18 bases between. Germline CDR1 reads LGHDT; CDR2 reads YNNKEL (reference sequence). The CDR3 spells CASSPTSGGPKETQYF. The CDR3 DNA sequence: TGTGCCAGCAGCCCAACATCCGGGGGGCCTAAAGAGACCCAGTACTTC.

The chain combines TRBV5-1 with TRBJ1-1, with a tentative D call TRBD1 (5 bases). In germline, CDR1 is SGHRS, CDR2 YFSETQ. The V end lost 5 bases, the J end lost 4 bases, and 15 bases lay between the germline ends. The CDR3 runs 14 residues. CDR3 coding DNA: TGCGCCAGCAGTATGCAGGGATCTGGCACTGAAGCTTTCTTT. Translating gives CASSMQGSGTEAFF.

This clone was observed at least ten times. V gene TRBV6-2 or TRBV6-3 combines with J gene TRBJ2-3; a possible D gene is TRBD2 (5 bases). Trimming shortened V by 6 bases and J by 8 bases, and 12 bases separated the two germline ends. CDR1 MNHEY and CDR2 SVGEGT come from the germline V gene. The CDR3 is 12 residues long. CDR3 coding DNA: TGTGCCAGCAGCACCTTTAGCGTTACGCAGTATTTT. It encodes CASSTFSVTQYF.

The rearrangement joins TRBV7-9 to TRBJ1-1; D perhaps matches TRBD1 (5 bases). From germline, CDR1 is SEHNR and CDR2 FQNEAQ (reference sequence). V was cut by 3 bases and J by 5 bases, with 10 bases left in between. The CDR3 extends over 13 amino acids. The CDR3 coding sequence is TGTGCCAGCAGCTTGGGGGGAAGGACTGAAGCTTTCTTT. Translating gives CASSLGGRTEAFF.

The J gene is TRBJ2-7, the V gene TRBV3-1 (or the pseudogene TRBV3-2); TRBD2 aligns across 8 bases. Germline CDR1 and CDR2: LGHDT and YNNKEL (reference sequence). With 4 bases clipped from V and 11 bases from J, the junction kept 7 bases outside the gene matches. The CDR3 is 12 amino acids. Here the CDR3 DNA reads TGTGCCAGCAGCCTCTCGCGGGGGGTGGAGTACTTC. The encoded protein is CASSLSRGVEYF.

This clone was counted a single time. The J gene is TRBJ2-1, the V gene TRBV13, with a weak D call TRBD2 (6 bases). Trimming took off 0 bases at V and 5 bases at J, with 8 bases between the two ends. The CDR3 has 14 amino acids. Germline V gene lookup returns CDR1 PRHDT and CDR2 FYEKMQ (reference sequence). The CDR3 DNA is TGTGCCAGCAGCTTAGGAGGCGGGGACAATGAGCAGTTCTTC. It is translated as CASSLGGGDNEQFF.

The rearrangement joins TRBV11-2 to TRBJ1-4; 7 bases fit TRBD1. Germline trimming cut 6 bases from V and 0 bases from J; bases unmatched to any gene: 7. CDR1 and CDR2 from the germline V gene are SGHAT and FQNNGV. There are 16 residues in the CDR3. The CDR3 protein is CASRPGQKATNEKLFF. Written as DNA, the CDR3 is TGTGCCAGCAGGCCGGGACAGAAAGCAACTAATGAAAAACTGTTTTTT.

This clone showed up just a few times. The CDR3 loop reads CASSLDRGNTGELFF. DNA of the CDR3: TGCGCCAGCAGCCTGGACAGGGGTAACACCGGGGAGCTGTTTTTT. V is TRBV5-1 and J is TRBJ2-2; 9 nucleotides match TRBD1. Germline CDR1 is SGHRS and CDR2 is YFSETQ. The CDR3 is 15 residues long. V shed 4 bases, J shed 2 bases, and the junction held 3 bases outside the gene matches.

A few counts support this clone. This chain joins TRBV6-2 or TRBV6-3 and TRBJ1-5, with unresolved D. CDR1 MNHEY and CDR2 SVGEGT come from the germline V gene. This CDR3 has 15 residues. V dropped 2 bases and J dropped 4 bases, with 12 bases sitting between them. The CDR3 reads CASSYSRSPNQPQHF. Here the CDR3 DNA reads TGTGCCAGCAGTTACAGCCGGAGCCCGAATCAGCCCCAGCATTTT.

In regard to this clone: The junction differs from germline at one of its ends, possibly a read error. The rearrangement uses TRBV7-2 and TRBJ1-2, with D uncertain. CDR3 length: 14 amino acids. Germline-derived CDR1 and CDR2 are SGHTA and FQGNSA. The CDR3 DNA is TGTGCCAGCAGCCTCGCCGACACCTCAAAGGATGTAATCTTC. Residues: CASSLADTSKDVIF. Combining the CDR3 with reference TRBV7-2 and TRBJ1-2 gives the whole variable domain GAGVSQSPSNKVTEKGKDVELRCDPISGHTALYWYRQSLGQGLEFLIYFQGNSAPDKSGLPSDRFSAERTGGSVSTLTIQRTQQEDSAVYLCASSLADTSKDVIFGSGTRLTVV.

By share, this clone counts as medium-sized. The chain has TRBV4-3 and TRBJ1-1; no definite D call. CDR3 length equals 16 residues. Germline V gene lookup returns CDR1 LGHNA and CDR2 YSLEER. V lost 3 bases and J 5 bases, leaving 19 bases between the germline ends. The CDR3 loop is CASSQQAPETGTEAFF. CDR3 coding DNA: TGCGCCAGCAGCCAGCAAGCCCCGGAAACGGGGACTGAAGCTTTCTTT.

The J gene is TRBJ1-5, the V gene TRBV19; D gene uncertain. CDR1 LNHDA and CDR2 SQIVND come from the germline V gene (reference sequence). CDR3 size: 16 residues. V lost 5 bases to trimming and J lost 3 bases, with 17 bases between them. The CDR3 region is CASSGSGRLDNQPQHF. Here the CDR3 DNA reads TGTGCCAGTAGTGGCAGCGGACGTTTAGACAATCAGCCCCAGCATTTT.

This chain joins TRBV24-1 and TRBJ2-6; perhaps TRBD1 as D (5 bases). This CDR3 is 19 amino acids long. V dropped 5 bases and J dropped 0 bases, with 19 bases sitting between them. Germline loops: CDR1 KGHDR, CDR2 SFDVKD. In nucleotides, the CDR3 is TGTGCCACCAGTGCGGTCGGAACAGGAGACCTCTCTGGGGCCAACGTCCTGACTTTC. It translates to CATSAVGTGDLSGANVLTF.

This clone has more than one count but fewer than ten. The rearrangement links TRBV19 to TRBJ1-5, with D tentatively TRBD1 (5 bases). V dropped 4 bases and J dropped 6 bases, with 10 bases sitting between them. The CDR3 runs to 13 residues. Germline lookup yields CDR1 LNHDA and CDR2 SQIVND (reference sequence). CDR3 sequence: CASSTGDFQPQHF. The CDR3 nucleotides read TGTGCCAGTAGTACCGGGGACTTTCAGCCCCAGCATTTT.

As DNA, the CDR3 is TGTGCCAGCAGCTTAGATCCCCCTCCTAGCCCCGGGGAGCTGTTTTTT. This gives the protein CASSLDPPPSPGELFF. V gene TRBV7-6 combines with J gene TRBJ2-2; TRBD2 is a possible D gene (5 bases). The CDR3 loop spans 16 amino acids. Trimming shortened V by 1 base and J by 6 bases, and 15 bases separated the two germline ends. Looked up from germline, CDR1 is SGHVS and CDR2 is FNYEAQ.

V is TRBV4-1 and J is TRBJ2-1, with 7 bases that match TRBD2. This CDR3 comprises 17 residues. From germline, CDR1 is MGHRA and CDR2 YSYEKL. The V and J ends lost 0 bases and 6 bases, in that order; junction bases with no gene match: 11. CDR3 nucleotides: TGCGCCAGCAGCCAAGAATCGGCTAATTGGGGGGGCAATGAGCAGTTCTTC. This encodes CASSQESANWGGNEQFF.

V gene TRBV9 combines with J gene TRBJ2-1; 11 nucleotides match TRBD2. The V gene end was trimmed by 0 bases and the J gene end by 7 bases; junction bases not matched to a gene: 3. CDR3 length: 15 amino acids. Germline V gives CDR1 SGDLS, CDR2 YYNGEE. The CDR3 reads CASSVELAGVNEQFF. CDR3 nucleotide sequence: TGTGCCAGCAGCGTAGAACTAGCGGGAGTAAATGAGCAGTTCTTC.

The chain links TRBV28 to TRBJ1-6; D is undetermined. Germline CDR1 is MDHEN and CDR2 is SYDVKM. This CDR3 region has 12 residues. The germline V and J ends were trimmed by 7 bases and 13 bases, with 14 bases remaining between them. The CDR3 loop is CASNTVNYPLHF. The CDR3 nucleotides read TGTGCCAGCAATACGGTTAATTATCCCCTCCACTTT. Based on the CDR3 plus reference TRBV28 and TRBJ1-6, the full variable domain is DVKVTQSSRYLVKRTGEKVFLECVQDMDHENMFWYRQDPGLGLRLIYFSYDVKMKEKGDIPEGYSVSREKKERFSLILESASTNQTSMYLCASNTVNYPLHFGNGTRLTVT.

The count of this clone is one. The rearrangement links TRBV3-1 (or the pseudogene TRBV3-2) to TRBJ2-7; 7 bases agree with TRBD1. The V gene end was trimmed by 0 bases and the J gene end by 8 bases; junction bases not matched to a gene: 16. The CDR3 covers 17 residues. Germline V gene lookup returns CDR1 LGHDT and CDR2 YNNKEL (reference sequence). The DNA of the CDR3 is TGTGCCAGCAGCCAAGATCTTAACCGGGACAGAAACAGTCAGCAGTACTTC. Amino acid sequence: CASSQDLNRDRNSQQYF.